Detailed here is one T cell receptor (beta chain). Measured with immunoSEQ multiplex PCR; TCRdb has only the in-frame clones, and not every one. The sample comprises hundreds of thousands of clones, more than 75% of which are singletons, and over 0.008% rests with the top ten. This entry is derived from a study of shared T cell receptors in the human thymus. This CDR3 contains 17 residues. The V gene's germline CDR1 is LGHNA and CDR2 YSLEER. Trimming removed 3 bases at V and 4 bases at J, with 20 bases between. These records were also assigned to another study, of human thymus T cells.

The gene calls are TRBV4-3 and TRBJ2-3; perhaps TRBD2 as D (6 bases). Material: thymocytes. The source is a boy younger than two with a congenital heart defect. The DNA for the CDR3 is TGCGCCAGCAGCCATGACTCTAGTCGGAGGGCCCCAGATACGCAGTATTTT. Its translation is CASSHDSSRRAPDTQYF.